This is a list of T cell receptor beta chains from one sample in a study of shared clonotypes between healthy human individuals. The repertoire was sequenced with immunoSEQ multiplex PCR; TCRdb's copy has only in-frame clones and lacks some. The sample lists around 2,000,000 clones, approximately 95% occurring once. Sequencing used naive CD8+ T cells sorted from blood. The receptor set was obtained from a man in his late teens or twenties in good health. Each CDR3 is given without its conserved first and last residue. Each record gives: V gene, J gene, clone size, CDR3 protein. Expanded clones are given a class, and other clones once, few, many or no size at all.

v_gene: TRBV9
j_gene: TRBJ2-7
abundance: -
CDR3aa: ASSNGGTGLYEQY

v_gene: TRBV4-1
j_gene: TRBJ1-6
abundance: -
CDR3aa: ASSQDANSPLH

v_gene: TRBV7-9
j_gene: TRBJ2-7
abundance: -
CDR3aa: ASSLGTSGSYEQY

v_gene: TRBV7-6
j_gene: TRBJ1-2
abundance: -
CDR3aa: ASSPGTGEGNYGYT

v_gene: TRBV7-6
j_gene: TRBJ2-7
abundance: -
CDR3aa: ASSLEGQGAYEQY

v_gene: TRBV2
j_gene: TRBJ2-7
abundance: -
CDR3aa: ASSGTETLHEQY

v_gene: TRBV27
j_gene: TRBJ2-7
abundance: -
CDR3aa: ASSFSTENLYYEQY

v_gene: TRBV5-1
j_gene: TRBJ2-2
abundance: -
CDR3aa: ASRDTGELF

v_gene: TRBV2
j_gene: TRBJ2-5
abundance: once
CDR3aa: ASSAQGWDRETQY

v_gene: TRBV5-6
j_gene: TRBJ1-2
abundance: -
CDR3aa: ASSFQGAGDGYT

v_gene: TRBV6-5
j_gene: TRBJ1-1
abundance: -
CDR3aa: ASSYAAEGNTEAF

v_gene: TRBV4-3
j_gene: TRBJ2-1
abundance: -
CDR3aa: ASSQDRRLVGNEQF

v_gene: TRBV5-1
j_gene: TRBJ2-7
abundance: -
CDR3aa: ASSWGGTGVYEQY

v_gene: TRBV6-1
j_gene: TRBJ1-2
abundance: -
CDR3aa: ASSEPGPAAYGYT

v_gene: TRBV5-8
j_gene: TRBJ2-7
abundance: -
CDR3aa: ASSLGVLYEQY

v_gene: TRBV7-8
j_gene: TRBJ2-7
abundance: once
CDR3aa: ASSLGLAGDEQY

v_gene: TRBV7-2
j_gene: TRBJ2-7
abundance: once
CDR3aa: ASSLGGTASYEQY

v_gene: TRBV9
j_gene: TRBJ2-3
abundance: -
CDR3aa: ASSVQGPTDTQY

v_gene: TRBV29-1
j_gene: TRBJ1-1
abundance: -
CDR3aa: SVAGGQRTEAF

v_gene: TRBV19
j_gene: TRBJ2-7
abundance: -
CDR3aa: ASSTTGVYEQY

v_gene: TRBV7-9
j_gene: TRBJ2-3
abundance: -
CDR3aa: ASSLEYPRSHTQY

v_gene: TRBV30
j_gene: TRBJ2-5
abundance: -
CDR3aa: AWSKGLAVSWGETQY

v_gene: TRBV4-1
j_gene: TRBJ2-7
abundance: -
CDR3aa: ASSPRDMISYEQY

v_gene: TRBV5-6
j_gene: TRBJ1-5
abundance: once
CDR3aa: ASSAGGKPQH

v_gene: TRBV7-2
j_gene: TRBJ2-1
abundance: -
CDR3aa: ASSLGDRGKWPYNEQF

v_gene: TRBV15
j_gene: TRBJ2-2
abundance: -
CDR3aa: ATTKLDAGELF

v_gene: TRBV27
j_gene: TRBJ1-5
abundance: -
CDR3aa: ASSLKSLPGQPQH

v_gene: TRBV28
j_gene: TRBJ2-2
abundance: -
CDR3aa: ASSLGTGELF

v_gene: TRBV6-1
j_gene: TRBJ1-6
abundance: -
CDR3aa: ASSAPPEITVNNSPLH

v_gene: TRBV7-9
j_gene: TRBJ1-1
abundance: -
CDR3aa: ASSLEGSVEAF

v_gene: TRBV6-6
j_gene: TRBJ2-7
abundance: few
CDR3aa: ASGEVTYEQY

v_gene: TRBV2
j_gene: TRBJ2-1
abundance: -
CDR3aa: ASSTDSNNEQF

v_gene: TRBV5-1
j_gene: TRBJ2-3
abundance: -
CDR3aa: ASSWDRWDTQY

v_gene: TRBV5-6
j_gene: TRBJ2-5
abundance: -
CDR3aa: ASSLEGGIQETQY

v_gene: TRBV28
j_gene: TRBJ2-7
abundance: -
CDR3aa: ASSLGGVPYEQY

v_gene: TRBV28
j_gene: TRBJ1-6
abundance: -
CDR3aa: ASRGRGSYNSPLH

v_gene: TRBV11-2
j_gene: TRBJ2-7
abundance: -
CDR3aa: ASSLEASGTYEQY

v_gene: TRBV27
j_gene: TRBJ2-6
abundance: -
CDR3aa: ASSSPGSGANVLT

v_gene: TRBV27
j_gene: TRBJ1-6
abundance: -
CDR3aa: ASRLGEGNSPLH

v_gene: TRBV15
j_gene: TRBJ1-5
abundance: -
CDR3aa: ATSAPPTESYNQPQH

v_gene: TRBV6-1
j_gene: TRBJ2-5
abundance: -
CDR3aa: ASSGTQQETQY

v_gene: TRBV28
j_gene: TRBJ2-1
abundance: -
CDR3aa: ASSTAGEEYNEQF

v_gene: TRBV5-1
j_gene: TRBJ1-3
abundance: -
CDR3aa: ASSTGISGNTIY

v_gene: TRBV10-1
j_gene: TRBJ1-6
abundance: -
CDR3aa: ASSDGWNSPLH

v_gene: TRBV27
j_gene: TRBJ2-3
abundance: once
CDR3aa: ASSIRTSGGTDTQY

v_gene: TRBV30
j_gene: TRBJ1-3
abundance: -
CDR3aa: AWVDSIGNTIY

v_gene: TRBV2
j_gene: TRBJ2-3
abundance: -
CDR3aa: ASSEYGAASGVRDTQY

v_gene: TRBV27
j_gene: TRBJ2-1
abundance: -
CDR3aa: ASSPKRGGRDEQF

v_gene: TRBV2
j_gene: TRBJ1-1
abundance: -
CDR3aa: ASSELQDYTEAF

v_gene: TRBV9
j_gene: TRBJ2-2
abundance: -
CDR3aa: ASSVGSGGPSTGELF

v_gene: TRBV29-1
j_gene: TRBJ1-2
abundance: -
CDR3aa: SVEMAGARNYGYT

v_gene: TRBV7-9
j_gene: TRBJ1-1
abundance: -
CDR3aa: ASSLAEGNRWAF